This T cell receptor beta chain is from a study of blood T cell repertoires in COVID-19. Across the study: Acute-phase and convalescent COVID-19 samples originated in the United States, Italy and Spain. Sources were T cells, B-cell-depleted T cells, or PBMCs; the material itself was cDNA or gDNA.

Per the study methods: Cell counts per sample came from amplifying reference gene primers. The repertoire was sequenced with immunoSEQ multiplex PCR; TCRdb's copy has only in-frame clones and lacks some. D and trimming were read from the DNA, whereas the V and J calls and clone size are those reported in that table. The top ten hold 1.4% of the sample, which has 400,000 to 450,000 clones, about nine tenths seen once. Germline values: CDR1 MNHNY, CDR2 SVGAGI (reference sequence). The CDR3 spans 13 residues. With 10 bases removed from V and 0 bases from J, the gap between germline ends came to 10 bases.

The TCR was taken from a woman younger than 45 with active or convalescent COVID-19. The sample comprised peripheral blood. The rearrangement joins TRBV6-6 to TRBJ1-5; D remains ambiguous. This chain's CDR3 is CATTLYSNQPQHF. In DNA, the CDR3 is TGTGCCACGACTTTATATAGCAATCAGCCCCAGCATTTT.